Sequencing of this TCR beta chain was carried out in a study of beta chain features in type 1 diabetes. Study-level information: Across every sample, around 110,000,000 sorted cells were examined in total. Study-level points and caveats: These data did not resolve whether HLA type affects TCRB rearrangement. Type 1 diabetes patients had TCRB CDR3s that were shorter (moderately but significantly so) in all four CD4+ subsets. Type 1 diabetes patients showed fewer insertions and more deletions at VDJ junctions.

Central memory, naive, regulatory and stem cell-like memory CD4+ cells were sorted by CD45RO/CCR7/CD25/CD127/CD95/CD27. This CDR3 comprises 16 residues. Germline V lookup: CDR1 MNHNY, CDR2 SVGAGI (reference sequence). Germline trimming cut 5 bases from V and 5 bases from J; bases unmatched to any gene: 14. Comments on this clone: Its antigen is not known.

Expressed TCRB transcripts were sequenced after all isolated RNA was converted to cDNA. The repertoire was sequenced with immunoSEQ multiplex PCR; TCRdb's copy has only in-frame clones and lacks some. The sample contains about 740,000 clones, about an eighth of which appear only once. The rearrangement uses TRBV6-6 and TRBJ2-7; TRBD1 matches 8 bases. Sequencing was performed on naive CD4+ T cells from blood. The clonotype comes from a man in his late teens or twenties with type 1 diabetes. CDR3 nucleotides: TGTGCCAGCAGTCCCGACAGGGGCTACGGCTTGAACGAGCAGTACTTC. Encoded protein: CASSPDRGYGLNEQYF.